This TCR beta chain was recorded in a study of cytomegalovirus exposure and HLA in healthy donors (TCRdb year 2017). Context from the whole study: In an earlier analysis of 587 of the donors, under 300 Gb of sequence data and roughly 100 million unique TCR beta sequences from roughly 180 million T cells were reported. An early release that covered several hundred HLA-typed donors contained approximately 300 gigabases of sequencing data and about 84 million unique TCR sequences. Among the approximately 420 genotyped donors, more than 70% belonged to the genetic ancestry cluster associated with self-reported Caucasian donors. The aim of the study was to test whether cataloging public T cell receptors could identify signatures of past pathogen exposure. Using immunosequencing, the study profiled T cell repertoires from approximately 700 subjects and related those repertoires to cytomegalovirus serostatus. Besides the first cohort of more than 650 subjects, a separate validation cohort made up of 120 different subjects was used. The study combined high-throughput TCR immunosequencing, statistical association of individual TCRs with disease status, and machine learning to predict cytomegalovirus infection status. In a later analysis, previously published TCR beta repertoires from more than 500 donors were re-analyzed and high-resolution HLA genotyping was added so that TCR occurrence patterns could be studied. Rather than drawing on any new phenotypic data, the later analysis identified candidate immune exposures from TCR beta sequences and the way those sequences occurred across donors. To decide whether each TCR beta V gene segment behaved as functional or pseudogenic, an earlier analysis of some 600 of the donors relied on high-throughput TCR beta sequencing. Donor age, sex, ethnicity and CMV serostatus were compiled alongside the repertoire data. A later genetic analysis used genome-wide SNP genotypes for about three fifths of the 666 donors, treating that subset as a discovery cohort. All discovery cohort repertoires had been generated on a single sequencing platform. HLA typing included class I and class II loci at four-digit resolution. The number of donors typed differed by locus, with 629-630 for A, B, C, DRB1 and DQB1, about 500 for DQA1, 600 to 610 for DPA1, and over 400 for DPB1. A handful of DR-DQ haplotypes were handled as single units for association and clustering because linkage in the cohort was strong. On average, roughly 250,000 unique TCR beta nucleotide sequences were sequenced per donor among 398 genotyped donors of the cohort, with 15% to 20% of those sequences being non-productive. Study-wide conclusions, independent of this receptor: In the study, about 150 TCR beta chains were listed as associated with cytomegalovirus. It was suggested by the authors that the approach could potentially be generalized to other disease states and immunological phenotypes. Correlated functional status among segregating V segments might be attributable to linkage disequilibrium, but an unknown experimental factor could not be ruled out. Because HLA typing was missing for some donors at each locus, association tests included only the typed subset. A later analysis found that HLA-associated TCR beta chains were more clonally expanded and had lower generation probabilities than equally common non-associated chains. A later analysis associated 16,951 TCR beta sequences with specific HLA alleles at a false discovery rate of 0.05. In vitro tests confirmed that a few of the cytomegalovirus-associated TCR beta chains recognize cytomegalovirus antigens. An association between a missense DCLRE1C variant and V-gene and J-gene trimming of TCR beta chains was found in a later genetic analysis and replicated in an independent cohort. Some IMGT-functional V segments, including TRBV6-2 and TRBV6-3, could not be told apart with the 87-base-pair reads, so those segments were excluded. In this cohort, only TCR beta chains were sequenced, and detectable features were limited by the absence of alpha or paired-chain data. Compared with the approximately 670-donor mean, donors in an Asian-associated ancestry cluster had fewer N-insertions in productive TCRs, according to a later genetic analysis. A later analysis found that TCR association rates varied across HLA loci, with DRB1 alleles showing the most associated TCRs and HLA-C alleles the fewest. When HLA alleles, especially DR and DQ, strongly co-occurred, attributing TCR associations to individual alleles was difficult. In an earlier analysis of fewer than 750 of the donors, most TCR beta V segments were observed in productive rearrangements about 90% or about 30% of the time, broadly matching IMGT annotations. Presence/absence analyses assumed roughly uniform sequencing depth across donors, an assumption that may not hold. Some 16 rarely observed V segments, including chromosome 9 orphons, were excluded from the earlier analysis of several hundred of the donors because counts were too low. A further reported finding was that TCR beta sequences accurately predicted the HLA-A and HLA-B alleles for most subjects in the first cohort. For the cohort, immune exposure information was limited to CMV serostatus. In a later analysis, most CMV-associated TCR beta chains were found to appear HLA-restricted, with HLA associations seemingly driven largely by CMV exposure. Most TCR sequences were seen in very few donors, while some public TCRs were found in many individuals. A later analysis reported that several top co-occurrence clusters appeared linked to parvovirus B19, influenza, CMV and Epstein-Barr virus. A cluster of highly shared sequence variants was judged likely to represent a technical artifact of the sequencing pipeline. In both the original and validation cohorts, the classifier was reported to diagnose cytomegalovirus status with high specificity and sensitivity.

With regard to this clone: Which antigen it targets is not known. Base quality data are lacking; no much larger clone is found one base away.

The library was built by means of the immunoSEQ multiplex PCR assay. For the multiplex PCR, a mixture combining 60 forward primers for TCR Vbeta segments and 13 reverse primers for TCR Jbeta segments was used. The CDR3 region of rearranged TCR beta genes was amplified from genomic DNA with a multiplex PCR assay. On the Illumina HiSeq System, the amplified TCR beta libraries were sequenced as 87-base-pair reads. Under the source paper's analysis protocol: In a later analysis, about 80 million unique TCR beta chains were counted across the roughly 610 repertoires, and roughly 11 million of these chains were shared by at least two donors. A nearest-neighbor algorithm error-corrected the raw reads and collapsed the reads into unique sequences, merging closely related sequences to remove PCR and sequencing errors. V, D and J gene segments were assigned by aligning CDR3 sequences to IMGT reference sequences. For a sequence to be retained, a match of at least six nucleotides to both a V gene segment and a J gene segment was required. Rearrangements were classified as productive when the CDR3 lacked stop codons and remained in frame with V and J, and all other rearrangements were classified as non-productive. Following IMGT convention, CDR3 was defined as the stretch from the second conserved V-encoded cysteine to the conserved J-encoded phenylalanine. In an earlier analysis of around 640 of the donors, sequences lacking an unambiguous match to a single V gene segment were excluded. An earlier analysis of almost 600 of the donors classified V segments as functional when productive rearrangements were above 56.7% and as segregating when the standard deviation between donors was above 5%. To diagnose cytomegalovirus status from the catalog of TCR beta chain sequences, a statistical classification framework was built. V and J gene assignment, in a later analysis, came from comparing TCR nucleotide sequences with IMGT/GENE-DB human TR gene sequences. Using the TCRdist pipeline, a later analysis assigned CDR3 sequences along with most-parsimonious VDJ recombination scenarios. A later analysis defined each TCR beta chain by its CDR3 amino acid sequence plus V-gene family, and excluded reads lacking a unique V-gene family. In a later analysis, approximately 640 highly shared, low-generation-probability nucleotide sequences were removed to address suspected cross-contamination and a sequencing artifact. For each public chain, a later analysis derived a clonal expansion index from normalized ranks of inferred template counts within each repertoire. In a later analysis, generation probabilities were computed using a VDJ recombination model fitted to out-of-frame rearrangements, and the results were checked against IGoR. In a later analysis, hypergeometric tests were used to score TCR-TCR, TCR-HLA and TCR-CMV co-occurrence, with a repertoire-size bias correction applied to TCR pairs. A later analysis estimated false discovery rates by permuting HLA or CMV assignments 20 times. In a later analysis, co-occurring TCRs were grouped with DBSCAN, and TCRdist sequence similarity was added when clustering was performed within HLA-allele-positive subsets. Co-occurrence clustering excluded repertoires with fewer than 30,000 or more than 120,000 public chains, plus five with anomalous nucleotide sharing. The source is immuneACCESS, and TCRdb retained only in-frame sequences with V and J called. Part of the clones is not carried over; for the studies checked, unresolved V genes explain less than half of this, and the remainder is unexplained. The D gene and trimming were derived from the DNA, and the V and J assignments and clone size from that table. This sample lists approximately 190,000 clones; approximately 78% were detected once. Jointly, the top ten make up around 14% of the sample.

The cohort comprised some 700 healthy bone marrow donors. At the time of sampling, every cohort member was nominally healthy, though immune exposures that went unrecorded were likely present. The donor tested CMV seropositive, placing the donor among the 250 to 350 seropositive members of the cohort. Every donor gave a peripheral blood sample, and the peripheral blood mononuclear cells from that sample were used for TCR beta sequencing. The Qiagen DNeasy Blood Extraction Kit was used to extract genomic DNA from the blood cell samples. CDR3 length: 15 amino acids, cysteine to phenylalanine. CDR3 DNA only is kept here, 45 bases in frame from base 1. Here V drops 4 bases and J drops 0 bases, and the junction holds 2 bases not matched to any gene. According to the germline V gene, CDR1 reads MDHEN and CDR2 reads SYDVKM.

The specimen sequenced was PBMCs. The chain is made from TRBV28 and TRBJ1-5, with 8 central nucleotides matching TRBD1. This receptor was identified in a woman aged 25-40 years in good health and CMV-seropositive. The bases read TGTGCCAGCAGTTCGGACAGGGTTAGCAATCAGCCCCAGCATTTT. Its protein product is CASSSDRVSNQPQHF.